The entry below gives a single T cell receptor (beta chain) sequence along with its context. The antigen is unknown. Mismatch with germline at one junction end may stem from a read error. cDNA libraries of TCR beta carried unique molecular identifiers. One entry per CDR3 protein results from TCRdb running MiXCR on the PCR reads. Counted here are roughly 670,000 distinct CDR3 sequences, approximately 60% occurring once; the ten biggest clones make up approximately 11%. The data were obtained in a study of post-analysis software for immune sequencing data. Overall study: Included among the disease courses, which were recorded for the cohort, were relapsing-remitting, secondary progressive and progressive-relapsing multiple sclerosis. Findings and limits, study-wide: Four or five TRBV segments (TRBV5-6, TRBV5-1 and TRBV20-1 among them) occurred more frequently in patients than in controls. Under F measure analysis, samples from one preparation batch co-clustered strongly. Normalized Chao1 diversity in multiple sclerosis patients fell significantly below that of controls.

Germline lookup yields CDR1 SGHRS and CDR2 YFSETQ. This CDR3 contains 19 residues. This chain links TRBV5-1 with TRBJ1-2, with D possibly being TRBD1 (6 bases). Specimen: blood. This clonotype originated in a girl between 2 and 10 years old with multiple sclerosis. CDR3 loop: CASSLALQGKNSANCGYTF. CDR3 nucleotides: TGCGCCAGCAGCTTGGCTCTACAGGGTAAAAACTCAGCTAACTGTGGCTACACCTTC.